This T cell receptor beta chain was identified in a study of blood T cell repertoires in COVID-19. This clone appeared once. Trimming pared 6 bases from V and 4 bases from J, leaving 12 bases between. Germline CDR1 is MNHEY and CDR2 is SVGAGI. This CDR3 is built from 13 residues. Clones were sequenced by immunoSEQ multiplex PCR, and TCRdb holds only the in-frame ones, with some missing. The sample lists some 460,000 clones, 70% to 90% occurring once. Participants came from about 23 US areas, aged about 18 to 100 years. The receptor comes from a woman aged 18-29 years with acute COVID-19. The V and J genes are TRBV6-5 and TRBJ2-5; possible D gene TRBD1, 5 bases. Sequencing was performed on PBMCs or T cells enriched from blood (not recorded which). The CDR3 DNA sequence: TGTGCCAGCAGGCCCGACAGCAGAGAGACCCAGTACTTC. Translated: CASRPDSRETQYF.